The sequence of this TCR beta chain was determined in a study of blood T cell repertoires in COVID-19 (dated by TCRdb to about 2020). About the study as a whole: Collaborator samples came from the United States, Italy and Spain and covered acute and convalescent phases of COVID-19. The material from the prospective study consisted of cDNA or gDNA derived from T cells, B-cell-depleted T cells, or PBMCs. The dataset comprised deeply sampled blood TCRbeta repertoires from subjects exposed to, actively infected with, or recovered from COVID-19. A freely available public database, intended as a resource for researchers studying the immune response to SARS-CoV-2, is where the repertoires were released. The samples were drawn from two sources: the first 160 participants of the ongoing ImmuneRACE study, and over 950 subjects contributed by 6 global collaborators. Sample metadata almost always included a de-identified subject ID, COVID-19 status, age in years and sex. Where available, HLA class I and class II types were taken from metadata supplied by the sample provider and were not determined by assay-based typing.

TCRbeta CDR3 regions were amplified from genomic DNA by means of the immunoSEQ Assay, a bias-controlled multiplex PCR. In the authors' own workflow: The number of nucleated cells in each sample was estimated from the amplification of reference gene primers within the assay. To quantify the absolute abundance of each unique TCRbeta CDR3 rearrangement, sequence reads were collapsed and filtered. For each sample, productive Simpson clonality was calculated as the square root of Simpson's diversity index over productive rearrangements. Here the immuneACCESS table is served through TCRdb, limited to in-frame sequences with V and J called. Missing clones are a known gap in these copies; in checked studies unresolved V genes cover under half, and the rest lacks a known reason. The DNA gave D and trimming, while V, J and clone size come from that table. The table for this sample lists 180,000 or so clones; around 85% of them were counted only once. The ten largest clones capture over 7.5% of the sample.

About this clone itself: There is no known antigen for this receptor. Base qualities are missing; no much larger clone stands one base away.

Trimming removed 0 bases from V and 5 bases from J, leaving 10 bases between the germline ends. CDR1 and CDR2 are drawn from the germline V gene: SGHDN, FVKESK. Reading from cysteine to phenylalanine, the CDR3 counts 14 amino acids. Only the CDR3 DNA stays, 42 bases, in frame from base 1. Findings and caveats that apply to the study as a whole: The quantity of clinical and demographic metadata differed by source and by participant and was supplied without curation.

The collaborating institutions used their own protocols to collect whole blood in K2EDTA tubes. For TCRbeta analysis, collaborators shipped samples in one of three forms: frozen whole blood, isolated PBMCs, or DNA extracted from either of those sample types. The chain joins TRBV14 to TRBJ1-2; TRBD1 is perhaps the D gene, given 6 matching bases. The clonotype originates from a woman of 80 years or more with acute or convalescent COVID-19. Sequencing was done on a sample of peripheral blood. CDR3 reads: CASSQDAQGYGYTF. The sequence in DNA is TGTGCCAGCAGCCAAGACGCACAGGGTTATGGCTACACCTTC.